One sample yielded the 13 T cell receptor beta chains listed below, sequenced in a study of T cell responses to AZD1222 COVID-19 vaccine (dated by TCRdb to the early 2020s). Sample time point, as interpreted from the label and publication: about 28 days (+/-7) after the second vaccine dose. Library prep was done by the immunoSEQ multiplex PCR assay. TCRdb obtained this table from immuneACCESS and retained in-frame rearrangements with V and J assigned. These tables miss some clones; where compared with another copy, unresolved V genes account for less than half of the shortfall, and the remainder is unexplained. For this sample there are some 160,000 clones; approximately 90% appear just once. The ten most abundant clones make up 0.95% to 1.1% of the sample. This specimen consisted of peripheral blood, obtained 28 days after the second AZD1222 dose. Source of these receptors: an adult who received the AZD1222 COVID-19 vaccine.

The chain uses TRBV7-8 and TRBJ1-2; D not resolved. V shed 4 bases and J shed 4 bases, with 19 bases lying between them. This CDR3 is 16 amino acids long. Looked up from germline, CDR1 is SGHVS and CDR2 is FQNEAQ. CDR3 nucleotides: TGTGCCAGCAGCTCACCCGGACTCGTGGGGAGCTATGGCTACACCTTC. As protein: CASSSPGLVGSYGYTF.

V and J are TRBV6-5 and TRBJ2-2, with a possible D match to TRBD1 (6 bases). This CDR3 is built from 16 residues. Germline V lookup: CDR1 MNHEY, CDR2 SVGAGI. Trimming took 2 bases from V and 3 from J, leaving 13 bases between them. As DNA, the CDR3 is TGTGCCAGCAGTTACAGGGGGACCGGGGACACCGGGGAGCTGTTTTTT. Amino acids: CASSYRGTGDTGELFF.

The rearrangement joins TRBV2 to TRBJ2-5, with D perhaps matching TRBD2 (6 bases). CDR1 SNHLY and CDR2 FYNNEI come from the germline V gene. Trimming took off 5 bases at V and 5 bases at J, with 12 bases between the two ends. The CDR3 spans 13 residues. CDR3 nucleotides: TGTGCCAGCAGTTGGGGAGGCGGGGAGACCCAGTACTTC. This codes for CASSWGGGETQYF.

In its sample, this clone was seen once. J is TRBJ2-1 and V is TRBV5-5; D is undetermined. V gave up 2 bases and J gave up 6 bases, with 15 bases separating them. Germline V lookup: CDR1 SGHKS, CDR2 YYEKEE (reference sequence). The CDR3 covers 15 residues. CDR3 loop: CASSFGWQIGNEQFF. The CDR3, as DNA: TGTGCCAGCAGCTTTGGGTGGCAGATCGGCAATGAGCAGTTCTTC. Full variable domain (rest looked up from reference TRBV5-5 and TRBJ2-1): DAGVTQSPTHLIKTRGQQVTLRCSPISGHKSVSWYQQVLGQGPQFIFQYYEKEERGRGNFPDRFSARQFPNYSSELNVNALLLGDSALYLCASSFGWQIGNEQFFGPGTRLTVL.

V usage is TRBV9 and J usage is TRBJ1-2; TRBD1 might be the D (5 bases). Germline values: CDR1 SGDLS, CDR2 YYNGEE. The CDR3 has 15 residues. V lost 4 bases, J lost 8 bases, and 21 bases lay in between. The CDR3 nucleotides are TGTGCCAGCAGCCCCTGGGCGTCGGGGCTCGAAGGCTACACCTTC. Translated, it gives CASSPWASGLEGYTF.

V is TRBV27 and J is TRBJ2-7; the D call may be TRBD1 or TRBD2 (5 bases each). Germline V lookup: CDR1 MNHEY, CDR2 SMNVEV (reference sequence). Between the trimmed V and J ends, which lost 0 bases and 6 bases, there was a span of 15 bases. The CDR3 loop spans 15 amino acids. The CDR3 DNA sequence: TGTGCCAGCAGTTTATCGATGACTGGGGGAGTCGAGCAGTACTTC. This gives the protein CASSLSMTGGVEQYF.

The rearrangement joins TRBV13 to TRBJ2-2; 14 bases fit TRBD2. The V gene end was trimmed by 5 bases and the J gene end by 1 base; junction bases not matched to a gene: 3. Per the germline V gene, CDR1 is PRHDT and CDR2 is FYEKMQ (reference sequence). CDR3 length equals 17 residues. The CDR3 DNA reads TGTGCCAGCAGCCCGGGACTAGCGGGGGTGAACACCGGGGAGCTGTTTTTT. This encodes CASSPGLAGVNTGELFF.

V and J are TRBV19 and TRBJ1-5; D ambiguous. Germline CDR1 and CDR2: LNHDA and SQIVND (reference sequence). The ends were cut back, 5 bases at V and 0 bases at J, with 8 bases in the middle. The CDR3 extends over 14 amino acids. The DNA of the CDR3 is TGTGCCAGTAGTCAAACATCTAGCAATCAGCCCCAGCATTTT. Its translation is CASSQTSSNQPQHF.

The CDR3 loop reads CASSQVDIFSYNEQFF. In nucleotides, the CDR3 is TGCGCCAGCAGCCAAGTGGACATATTCTCCTACAATGAGCAGTTCTTC. The V gene is TRBV4-1, the J gene TRBJ2-1; D may be TRBD1 (5 bases). Looked up from germline, CDR1 is MGHRA and CDR2 is YSYEKL. The V end was cut by 1 base, the J end by 0 bases, with 10 bases between. The CDR3 consists of 16 residues.

The CDR3 region is CASRRGDTEAFF. The CDR3 DNA reads TGTGCCAGCAGAAGGGGAGACACTGAAGCTTTCTTT. This chain uses TRBV12-3 or TRBV12-4 with TRBJ1-1; possible D gene TRBD1, 5 bases. V gave up 6 bases and J gave up 3 bases, with 8 bases separating them. This CDR3 has 12 residues.

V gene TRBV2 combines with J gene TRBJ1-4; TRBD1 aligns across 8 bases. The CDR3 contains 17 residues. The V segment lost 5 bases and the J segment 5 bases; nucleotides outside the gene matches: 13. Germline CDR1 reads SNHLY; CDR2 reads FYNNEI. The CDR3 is CASSPLAGGGVNEKLFF. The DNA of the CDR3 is TGTGCCAGCAGTCCCCTGGCAGGGGGCGGTGTAAATGAAAAACTGTTTTTT.

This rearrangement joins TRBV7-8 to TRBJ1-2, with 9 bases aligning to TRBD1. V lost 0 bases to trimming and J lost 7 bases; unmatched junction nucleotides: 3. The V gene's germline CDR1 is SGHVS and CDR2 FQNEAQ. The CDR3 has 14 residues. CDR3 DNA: TGTGCCAGCAGCTTAGCAGGGACAGGGCCTGGCTACACCTTC. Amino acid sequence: CASSLAGTGPGYTF.

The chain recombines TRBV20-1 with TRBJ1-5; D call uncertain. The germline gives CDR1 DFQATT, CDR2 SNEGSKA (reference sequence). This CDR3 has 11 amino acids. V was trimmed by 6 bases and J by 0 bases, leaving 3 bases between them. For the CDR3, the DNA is TGCAGTGCACGTAGCAATCAGCCCCAGCATTTT. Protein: CSARSNQPQHF.